The 32 T cell receptor beta chains given below trace back to one sample, sequenced in a study of OX40 agonist ivuxolimab in advanced cancers. Here immunoSEQ multiplex PCR was the method, and the copy in TCRdb shows in-frame clones only, minus some. Of 90,000 to 120,000 clones in the sample, under 95% were seen once. This sample comprised CD4+ or CD8+ T cells sorted from blood, obtained in a trial of the OX40 agonist ivuxolimab. The receptors were sampled from an adult with an advanced solid tumor such as melanoma, head and neck, liver or kidney cancer.

This chain links TRBV5-4 with TRBJ2-7; 7 positions agree with TRBD1. Looked up from germline, CDR1 is SGHNT and CDR2 is YYREEE (reference sequence). CDR3 length: 14 residues. V was pared by 4 bases and J by 4 bases, with 8 bases of the junction left unmatched. CDR3 in amino acids: CASSLRQGRYEQYF. In DNA, the CDR3 is TGTGCCAGCAGCCTAAGACAGGGAAGGTACGAGCAGTACTTC.

The chain uses TRBV6-6 and TRBJ2-3; 7 nucleotides match TRBD2. The V segment lost 5 bases and the J segment 0 bases; nucleotides outside the gene matches: 2. The CDR3 contains 14 residues. The germline CDR1 and CDR2 sequences are MNHNY and SVGAGI (reference sequence). CDR3 bases: TGTGCCAGCAGTCCTAGCGGTAGCACAGATACGCAGTATTTT. This translates into CASSPSGSTDTQYF.

The chain joins TRBV6-6 to TRBJ2-6; no definite D call. This CDR3 is built from 14 residues. Trimming shortened V by 7 bases and J by 4 bases, and 11 bases separated the two germline ends. Germline-derived CDR1 and CDR2 are MNHNY and SVGAGI (reference sequence). The CDR3 nucleotides read TGTGCCAGCATGCAAGGTACCGGGGCCAACGTCCTGACTTTC. Translated, it gives CASMQGTGANVLTF.

The V gene is TRBV14, the J gene TRBJ2-1; TRBD2 might be the D (7 bases). Trimming took 2 bases from V and 7 from J, leaving 18 bases between them. The CDR3 consists of 16 residues. Looked up from germline, CDR1 is SGHDN and CDR2 is FVKESK. The CDR3 coding sequence is TGTGCCAGCAGCCAACCCTCTAGCGGAGGGGGAAATGAGCAGTTCTTC. Translated, it gives CASSQPSSGGGNEQFF.

The genes are TRBV28 and TRBJ2-7; D not resolved. Germline CDR1 and CDR2: MDHEN and SYDVKM. Trimming stripped 6 bases from V and 2 bases from J, with 5 bases between. CDR3 size: 11 residues. The CDR3 DNA follows: TGTGCCAGCAGCCACGCCTACGAGCAGTACTTC. It encodes CASSHAYEQYF. The entire variable domain, with the rest obtained from reference TRBV28 and TRBJ2-7, is as follows: DVKVTQSSRYLVKRTGEKVFLECVQDMDHENMFWYRQDPGLGLRLIYFSYDVKMKEKGDIPEGYSVSREKKERFSLILESASTNQTSMYLCASSHAYEQYFGPGTRLTVT.

The chain joins TRBV6-5 to TRBJ2-3, with 7 nucleotides matching TRBD1. The CDR3 is 13 amino acids. The germline V gene has CDR1 MNHEY and CDR2 SVGAGI. Losses at the gene ends were 7 bases for V and 3 bases for J; bases not matched to a gene: 4. CDR3 loop: CASNRDRTDTQYF. In DNA, the CDR3 is TGTGCCAGCAATCGGGACAGAACAGATACGCAGTATTTT.

The V call is TRBV18, the J call TRBJ1-1; D is ambiguous. The CDR3 loop spans 13 amino acids. V lost 3 bases to trimming and J lost 3 bases, with 8 bases between them. Germline-derived CDR1 and CDR2 are KGHSH and LQKENI. In DNA, the CDR3 is TGTGCCAGCTCACCCGCTCTGGACACTGAAGCTTTCTTT. It is translated as CASSPALDTEAFF. Together with reference TRBV18 and TRBJ1-1, the CDR3 gives the full variable domain: NAGVMQNPRHLVRRRGQEARLRCSPMKGHSHVYWYRQLPEEGLKFMVYLQKENIIDESGMPKERFSAEFPKEGPSILRIQQVVRGDSAAYFCASSPALDTEAFFGQGTRLTVV.

The V call is TRBV2, the J call TRBJ2-1, with 10 bases that match TRBD2. The trim removed 9 bases at V and 4 bases at J, leaving 9 bases unmatched. The germline V gene has CDR1 SNHLY and CDR2 FYNNEI. The CDR3 is 15 amino acids. CDR3 DNA: TGTGCCAGTCCTGCCGGGACTAGCGCATACAATGAGCAGTTCTTC. It is translated as CASPAGTSAYNEQFF.

The chain is built from TRBV11-3 and TRBJ2-1; 10 positions match TRBD2. The V and J ends lost 2 bases and 4 bases, in that order; junction bases with no gene match: 2. Germline V gives CDR1 SGHNT, CDR2 YENEEA. The CDR3 has 15 residues. The CDR3 loop is CASSLRTSGYNEQFF. The CDR3 DNA follows: TGTGCCAGCAGCTTACGGACTAGCGGATACAATGAGCAGTTCTTC.

The CDR3 loop is CASSYSSGSLQPQHF. CDR3 DNA: TGTGCCAGCAGTTACTCGAGCGGGTCTTTGCAGCCCCAGCATTTT. The rearrangement uses TRBV6-5 and TRBJ1-5, with no clear D. The germline V gene encodes CDR1 MNHEY and CDR2 SVGAGI. The CDR3 is 15 residues long. V lost 0 bases, J lost 7 bases, and 13 bases lay in between.

The chain uses TRBV5-1 and TRBJ1-5, with a weak D call TRBD1 (6 bases). Germline loops: CDR1 SGHRS, CDR2 YFSETQ. The CDR3 covers 14 residues. V dropped 2 bases and J dropped 4 bases, with 10 bases sitting between them. CDR3 coding DNA: TGCGCCAGCAGCTTACAGGGCCTTAATCAGCCCCAGCATTTT. This translates into CASSLQGLNQPQHF.

The genes are TRBV4-2 and TRBJ2-7; perhaps TRBD2 as D (6 bases). The germline CDR1 and CDR2 sequences are LGHNA and YNFKEQ. Trimming pared 0 bases from V and 0 bases from J, leaving 15 bases between. The CDR3 runs to 17 residues. CDR3 DNA: TGTGCCAGCAGCCAAGATTTAGCGGCGTCATCCTCCTACGAGCAGTACTTC. Its translation is CASSQDLAASSSYEQYF.

The V call is TRBV5-6, the J call TRBJ2-7, with TRBD1 as a possible D gene (5 bases). CDR1 SGHDT and CDR2 YYEEEE come from the germline V gene. V lost 3 bases to trimming and J lost 3 bases, with 19 bases between them. This CDR3 is 16 amino acids long. The CDR3 nucleotides read TGTGCCAGCAGCTGGGGTTCAGGGTTCGTCCGCTACGAGCAGTACTTC. It is translated as CASSWGSGFVRYEQYF.

This chain uses TRBV30 with TRBJ2-2; 10 nucleotides line up with TRBD2. V shed 4 bases and J 5 bases; nucleotides not matched to a gene: 1. Germline-derived CDR1 and CDR2 are GTSNPN and SVGIG (reference sequence). This CDR3 has 13 amino acids. This chain's CDR3 is CAWTSGGTGELFF. The CDR3 DNA reads as TGTGCCTGGACTAGCGGGGGTACCGGGGAGCTGTTTTTT.

V and J are TRBV30 and TRBJ2-7; no firm D call. The V end lost 4 bases, the J end lost 7 bases, and 17 bases lay between the germline ends. The CDR3 covers 13 residues. Germline V CDR1 and CDR2: GTSNPN, SVGIG (reference sequence). The CDR3 DNA sequence: TGTGCCTGGAAGGACGATACCTTCGGTGAGCAGTACTTC. Encoded protein: CAWKDDTFGEQYF.

The chain couples TRBV2 to TRBJ2-2; the match to TRBD1 covers 10 bases. Germline V gene lookup returns CDR1 SNHLY and CDR2 FYNNEI. The CDR3 runs 15 residues. The junction had 6 bases not matched to a gene; V was cut back by 7 bases and J by 4 bases. CDR3 nucleotide sequence: TGTGCCAGCACCGGGACAGGGGTGAGCACCGGGGAGCTGTTTTTT. Residues: CASTGTGVSTGELFF.

This clone was recorded only once. Mismatch with germline at one junction end may stem from a read error. The chain links TRBV7-7 to TRBJ2-7; the D gene is possibly TRBD1 (6 bases). This CDR3 is 14 amino acids long. Germline assignment: CDR1 SSHAT and CDR2 FNYEAQ (reference sequence). The CDR3 bases are TGTGCTAGCAGCTTAGGGGGAGTGGGTGACGAGCAGTACTTC. This sequence encodes CASSLGGVGDEQYF.

The chain is built from TRBV7-3 and TRBJ1-1; possibly TRBD1 for D (5 bases). Trimming cost V 1 base and J 5 bases, with 8 bases left between them. The germline V gene has CDR1 SGHTA and CDR2 FQGTGA. The CDR3 is made up of 13 amino acids. DNA of the CDR3: TGTGCCAGCAGCTTAATGACAGAAACTGAAGCTTTCTTT. The encoded protein is CASSLMTETEAFF.

The chain carries TRBV5-6 and TRBJ1-5; weak D call: TRBD1 (5 bases). Trimming took off 3 bases at V and 3 bases at J, with 10 bases between the two ends. There are 14 residues in the CDR3. The germline gives CDR1 SGHDT, CDR2 YYEEEE. This CDR3 is CASSSFRVNQPQHF. The CDR3 bases are TGTGCCAGCAGCTCTTTCAGGGTCAATCAGCCCCAGCATTTT.

The rearrangement links TRBV11-1 to TRBJ2-3; possibly TRBD2 for D (6 bases). The V gene's germline CDR1 is SGHAT and CDR2 FQDESV (reference sequence). This CDR3 comprises 16 residues. The V and J ends lost 3 bases and 0 bases respectively, with 13 bases between them. Here the CDR3 reads CASSLRFGSSTDTQYF. The CDR3 DNA sequence: TGTGCCAGCAGCTTGCGTTTCGGGAGTAGCACAGATACGCAGTATTTT.

This clone was recorded only once. The chain joins TRBV5-5 to TRBJ1-4; D is uncertain. Germline CDR1 and CDR2: SGHKS and YYEKEE (reference sequence). Trimming stripped 2 bases from V and 5 bases from J, with 7 bases between. The CDR3 is 13 amino acids. CDR3 protein: CASSFSENEKLFF. The CDR3 nucleotides are TGTGCCAGCAGCTTCTCAGAAAATGAAAAACTGTTTTTT.

This chain uses TRBV6-5 with TRBJ2-3; 9 bases are a match to TRBD1. Trimming at V came to 2 bases and at J to 3 bases, leaving 3 bases not matched to a gene. This CDR3 spans 15 amino acids. Germline V lookup: CDR1 MNHEY, CDR2 SVGAGI. CDR3 nucleotide sequence: TGTGCCAGCAGTTACCGGGGACAGGGAACAGATACGCAGTATTTT. Amino acids: CASSYRGQGTDTQYF.

The chain couples TRBV29-1 to TRBJ2-1; TRBD2 aligns across 7 bases. V lost 6 bases to trimming and J lost 10 bases; unmatched junction nucleotides: 3. The V gene's germline CDR1 is SQVTM and CDR2 ANQGSEA. The CDR3 totals 10 residues. The CDR3 reads CSVPGLEQFF. The CDR3 DNA reads TGCAGCGTCCCGGGACTAGAGCAGTTCTTC.

The chain links TRBV15 to TRBJ2-7; TRBD2 matches 12 bases. Unmatched junction bases numbered 4, after V lost 2 bases and J lost 5 bases. This CDR3 spans 15 amino acids. CDR1 is LNHNV, CDR2 YYDKDF, per germline (reference sequence). The CDR3 is CATSRRTSGAHEQYF. CDR3 DNA: TGTGCCACCAGCAGAAGGACTAGCGGGGCACACGAGCAGTACTTC.

The V call is TRBV5-1, the J call TRBJ2-5; 11 positions match TRBD1. V gave up 3 bases and J gave up 0 bases; unmatched junction bases: 4. CDR3 length: 16 amino acids. CDR1 is SGHRS and CDR2 is YFSETQ in the germline V gene. The CDR3 sequence: CASSSGTGGYQETQYF. The CDR3 coding sequence is TGCGCCAGCAGCTCCGGGACAGGGGGATACCAAGAGACCCAGTACTTC.

The chain couples TRBV7-8 to TRBJ1-6; unclear D gene. The CDR3 sequence is 13 residues long. Between the trimmed V and J ends, which lost 1 base and 11 bases, there was a span of 9 bases. The germline CDR1 and CDR2 sequences are SGHVS and FQNEAQ. The CDR3 DNA follows: TGTGCCAGCAGCTTAGATCTGGGAGCACCCCTCCACTTT. It is translated as CASSLDLGAPLHF.

V and J are TRBV11-2 and TRBJ2-3, with D perhaps TRBD1 (5 bases). Germline CDR1 is SGHAT and CDR2 is FQNNGV. V lost 2 bases and J lost 4, with 13 bases in between. There are 15 residues in the CDR3. Written as DNA, the CDR3 is TGTGCCAGCAGCTTAAGTACAGGTGTAGCAGATACGCAGTATTTT. Its protein is CASSLSTGVADTQYF.

The V call is TRBV28, the J call TRBJ1-5, with 8 bases aligning to TRBD1. Germline-derived CDR1 and CDR2 are MDHEN and SYDVKM. V gave up 6 bases and J gave up 2 bases; unmatched junction bases: 9. The CDR3 loop spans 16 amino acids. CDR3 coding DNA: TGTGCCAGCAGCGGATGGACAGGGTTGGGCAATCAGCCCCAGCATTTT. Translated, it gives CASSGWTGLGNQPQHF. The full variable domain, rest sourced from reference TRBV28 and TRBJ1-5, is DVKVTQSSRYLVKRTGEKVFLECVQDMDHENMFWYRQDPGLGLRLIYFSYDVKMKEKGDIPEGYSVSREKKERFSLILESASTNQTSMYLCASSGWTGLGNQPQHFGDGTRLSIL.

This clone was found once. The chain is built from TRBV28 and TRBJ2-7; 9 bases match TRBD2. V lost 1 base, J lost 6 bases, and 13 bases stayed unmatched. The germline gives CDR1 MDHEN, CDR2 SYDVKM. The CDR3 is 17 residues long. CDR3 sequence reads: CASSLLRLRREGAEQYF. The CDR3 DNA is TGTGCCAGCAGTTTATTGAGGCTGCGGCGGGAGGGGGCCGAGCAGTACTTC.

The CDR3 is CASSVWKASYEQYF. CDR3 nucleotide sequence: TGTGCCAGCAGTGTTTGGAAGGCCTCCTACGAGCAGTACTTC. This chain joins TRBV2 and TRBJ2-7, with unresolved D. From germline, CDR1 is SNHLY and CDR2 FYNNEI. This CDR3 has 14 amino acids. V was clipped by 4 bases and J by 0 bases, with 10 bases between them.

The chain joins TRBV11-3 to TRBJ2-1; D is unresolved. CDR3 length: 11 residues. Germline V gene data show CDR1 as SGHNT and CDR2 as YENEEA. V lost 4 bases and J lost 9, with 7 bases in between. For the CDR3, the DNA is TGTGCCAGCAGCTCTTCTGGTGAGCAGTTCTTC. Translating it yields CASSSSGEQFF. Filled out from reference TRBV11-3 and TRBJ2-1, the complete variable domain reads EAGVVQSPRYKIIEKKQPVAFWCNPISGHNTLYWYLQNLGQGPELLIRYENEEAVDDSQLPKDRFSAERLKGVDSTLKIQPAELGDSAVYLCASSSSGEQFFGPGTRLTVL.

V gene TRBV2 combines with J gene TRBJ2-6, with D tentatively TRBD1 or TRBD2 (7 bases each). Trimming removed 3 bases from V and 2 bases from J, with 14 bases in between. CDR3 size: 17 residues. From germline, CDR1 is SNHLY and CDR2 FYNNEI. The CDR3: CASSDRQGGPGANVLTF. CDR3 in DNA: TGTGCCAGCAGTGATAGGCAGGGGGGGCCTGGGGCCAACGTCCTGACTTTC.